The clone carrying this T cell receptor beta chain is a singleton in its sample. Its antigen is as yet unknown. Every immunoSEQ plate was one replicate of a subset's evenly spread DNA. Using immunoSEQ multiplex PCR, the repertoire was profiled, and TCRdb retains in-frame clones only, with some absent. The profile shows over a million clones, around 78% of them singletons. This entry comes from a study of shared clonotypes between healthy human individuals. Study results and limitations: Generally, naive subsets came out with larger estimated richness than memory subsets. In contrast to clonotypes shared by all four donors, non-shared clonotypes had lower generation probabilities.

The V gene's germline CDR1 is SQVTM and CDR2 ANQGSEA. The CDR3 spans 16 residues. V lost 3 bases and J 0 bases, leaving 15 bases between the germline ends. The specimen sequenced was memory CD4+ T cells from PBMCs. The subset: CD45RA-negative fraction. The chain links TRBV29-1 to TRBJ2-1; tentatively, D is TRBD2 (5 bases). This clonotype was obtained from a man aged 18 to 30 in good health. Some clones in this sample may be carry-over from other donors' samples. CDR3 sequence (DNA): TGCAGCGTTGAGGTCGGGAAGGGAGACTCCTACAATGAGCAGTTCTTC. Protein product: CSVEVGKGDSYNEQFF.